The clone carrying this T cell receptor (beta chain) was counted a single time. Measured with immunoSEQ multiplex PCR; TCRdb has only the in-frame clones, and not every one. The sample holds under 250,000 clones, about 85% seen once. V lost 4 bases, J lost 1 base, and 11 bases lay in between. Germline V CDR1 and CDR2: SGHNT, YYREEE (reference sequence). This CDR3 is built from 14 residues. The data were obtained in a study of blood T cell repertoires in COVID-19. This TCR came from a man aged 45 to 65 who had recovered from COVID-19. Sequencing used peripheral blood. The chain joins TRBV5-4 to TRBJ1-1; D possibly corresponds to TRBD1 (5 bases). CDR3 protein: CASSQNRGNTEAFF. The CDR3, as DNA: TGTGCCAGCAGCCAGAATAGGGGGAACACTGAAGCTTTCTTT.